This T cell receptor beta chain was sequenced during a study of a mutant IDH1 vaccine in newly diagnosed glioma. Looking at the study overall: Vaccination followed radiotherapy alone by 4-6 weeks, or accompanied temozolomide cycles. There were roughly 62% males and 37.5% females among treated patients, whose mean age was about 40 years.

Here immunoSEQ multiplex PCR was the method, and the copy in TCRdb shows in-frame clones only, minus some. The data contain tens of thousands of clones, about 74% of them singletons. Unmatched junction bases numbered 5, after V lost 0 bases and J lost 0 bases. Germline V lookup: CDR1 GTSNPN, CDR2 SVGIG (reference sequence). The CDR3 extends over 16 amino acids. Remarks on this clone: Its antigen is not known.

As to time point: week 35, safety follow-up. The investigators gave 300 ug of mutant IDH1 20-mer peptide in each vaccine dose, together with topical imiquimod. Patients carried new grade 3 or 4 IDH1-mutant astrocytomas lacking nuclear ATRX. The rearrangement uses TRBV30 and TRBJ1-3, with 7 positions matching TRBD1. This TCR was sampled from a man aged 50-59 years with glioma. The sequencing here drew on PBMCs, taken from a glioma patient whose treatment included an IDH1 peptide vaccine. The DNA for the CDR3 is TGTGCCTGGAGTGTGGGACAGCTCGTCTCTGGAAACACCATATATTTT. Encoded protein: CAWSVGQLVSGNTIYF.